The 14 T cell receptor beta chains in this list originate from one sample, sequenced in a study of T-cell reconstitution after alpha-beta-depleted transplantation in children. For TCRbeta, the library was prepared with unique molecular identifiers. TCRdb reanalysed the PCR reads using MiXCR and keeps one entry per CDR3 protein. In the table there are a few hundred thousand distinct CDR3 sequences, approximately 20% of which are singletons. The material sequenced was PBMCs, mostly from graft donor cells, taken 180 days after TCRalphabeta/CD19-depleted stem cell transplant. These receptors came from a male patient between 5 and 17 years old who had a stem cell transplant for acute lymphoblastic leukemia, so the T cells may come from the graft donor.

In its sample, this clonotype was seen a few times. The CDR3, as DNA: TGCAGTGCTGAGGGACAGCCGAACACTGAAGCTTTCTTT. Protein sequence: CSAEGQPNTEAFF. The rearrangement uses TRBV20-1 and TRBJ1-1; 7 bases fit TRBD1. Germline-derived CDR1 and CDR2 are DFQATT and SNEGSKA (reference sequence). CDR3 length equals 13 residues. J lost 1 base, V lost 5 bases, and 4 bases had no gene match.

The chain couples TRBV6-1 to TRBJ2-7; a possible D gene is TRBD2 (5 bases). The V end was cut by 6 bases, the J end by 2 bases, with 14 bases between. The CDR3 length is 14 residues. The germline CDR1 and CDR2 sequences are MNHNS and SASEGT. The CDR3 loop is CASSNGILPYEQYF. CDR3 sequence (DNA): TGTGCCAGCAGCAACGGGATACTTCCCTACGAGCAGTACTTC.

This clonotype has just a few counts. This chain uses TRBV6-6 with TRBJ1-5; D might be TRBD1 (5 bases). V was shortened by 11 bases and J by 7 bases, with 18 bases between the two germline ends. CDR3 length: 13 residues. Germline V gene lookup returns CDR1 MNHNY and CDR2 SVGAGI (reference sequence). CDR3 in DNA: TGTGCCGCCGATCGGAGGGGTAACCAGCCCCAGCATTTT. It codes for CAADRRGNQPQHF.

The gene calls are TRBV20-1 and TRBJ2-3; 7 bases align to TRBD1. There are 19 residues in the CDR3. Germline CDR1 DFQATT, CDR2 SNEGSKA (reference sequence). J was trimmed by 2 bases and V by 3 bases; bases with no gene match: 20. The CDR3 region is CSASSPPRDRVRFTDTQYF. CDR3 in DNA: TGCAGTGCTAGTTCCCCCCCCCGAGACAGGGTCAGATTCACAGATACGCAGTATTTT.

The chain carries TRBV9 and TRBJ2-7, with 10 nucleotides matching TRBD1. Trimming removed 0 bases from V and 5 bases from J; junction bases left unmatched: 5. The CDR3 covers 15 residues. Germline CDR1 SGDLS, CDR2 YYNGEE. CDR3 nucleotide sequence: TGTGCCAGCAGCGTAGTGGGGACAGGGGTCCACGAGCAGTACTTC. Translation: CASSVVGTGVHEQYF.

This clonotype appeared a few times. The chain has TRBV4-1 and TRBJ2-3; D unresolved. The CDR3 is 15 amino acids. Trimming stripped 1 base from V and 0 bases from J, with 8 bases between. The germline V gene has CDR1 MGHRA and CDR2 YSYEKL. CDR3 sequence (DNA): TGCGCCAGCAGCCAAGCCCTGACTAGCACAGATACGCAGTATTTT. This gives the protein CASSQALTSTDTQYF.

The chain recombines TRBV4-1 with TRBJ2-7, with D perhaps TRBD2 (5 bases). The CDR3 loop spans 14 amino acids. Germline V CDR1 and CDR2: MGHRA, YSYEKL. Trimming pared 2 bases from V and 0 bases from J, leaving 8 bases between. CDR3 bases: TGCGCCAGCAGCCAACGGACTTTCTCCTACGAGCAGTACTTC. Translation gives CASSQRTFSYEQYF.

This clonotype showed up just a few times. The J gene is TRBJ2-1, the V gene TRBV20-1; D call uncertain. The V gene lost 3 bases and the J gene lost 1 base, with 13 bases spanning the gap. Germline V CDR1 and CDR2: DFQATT, SNEGSKA (reference sequence). The CDR3 contains 15 residues. The CDR3 region is CSARVGRLSYNEQFF. CDR3 DNA: TGCAGTGCTAGGGTAGGCAGGTTGTCCTACAATGAGCAGTTCTTC.

The chain couples TRBV4-1 to TRBJ1-4; TRBD1 matches at 8 bases. This CDR3 region has 14 residues. V was clipped by 2 bases and J by 7 bases; unmatched bases: 3. Germline CDR1 MGHRA, CDR2 YSYEKL. CDR3 in amino acids: CASSQPTGVEKLFF. For the CDR3, the DNA is TGCGCCAGCAGCCAACCGACAGGGGTTGAAAAACTGTTTTTT.

The chain is built from TRBV27 and TRBJ1-5; weak D call: TRBD1 (6 bases). The V end lost 7 bases, the J end lost 0 bases, and 16 bases lay between the germline ends. The CDR3 extends over 16 amino acids. Germline CDR1 and CDR2: MNHEY and SMNVEV (reference sequence). As DNA, the CDR3 is TGTGCCAGCACTGTAACCGGGACACTTAGCAATCAGCCCCAGCATTTT. Translating it yields CASTVTGTLSNQPQHF.

This chain links TRBV5-1 with TRBJ1-1, with D unclear. Germline assignment: CDR1 SGHRS and CDR2 YFSETQ. The length of the CDR3 is 13 residues. Trimming left V 0 bases short and J 5 bases short, with 8 bases between. The CDR3 is CASSLVGLTEAFF. The CDR3, as DNA: TGCGCCAGCAGCTTGGTAGGTCTTACTGAAGCTTTCTTT.

In its sample, this clonotype was seen a few times. The CDR3 DNA reads TGTGCCAGCAGCCCTTTCATGGTCTTCCCTCAGACTAGCGCCTATTACACAGATACGCAGTATTTT. Protein product: CASSPFMVFPQTSAYYTDTQYF. The V call is TRBV4-2, the J call TRBJ2-3; TRBD2 matches 8 bases. The CDR3 consists of 22 residues. The junction had 26 bases not matched to a gene; V was cut back by 4 bases and J by 2 bases. Germline CDR1 and CDR2: LGHNA and YNFKEQ.

This clonotype was picked up a small number of times. The gene calls are TRBV7-2 and TRBJ2-1; either TRBD1 or TRBD2 may fit D (6 bases each). The length of the CDR3 is 17 residues. Deletions cut 5 bases from V and 1 base from J, with 18 bases between. Looked up from germline, CDR1 is SGHTA and CDR2 is FQGNSA. The CDR3 region is CASSPGVGGGSYNEQFF. The CDR3 DNA sequence: TGTGCCAGCAGCCCAGGGGTCGGGGGTGGATCCTACAATGAGCAGTTCTTC.

V usage is TRBV6-2 or TRBV6-3 and J usage is TRBJ2-4; 7 bases are shared with TRBD2. Germline CDR1 and CDR2: MNHEY and SVGEGT. This CDR3 spans 16 amino acids. With 2 bases clipped from V and 1 base from J, the junction kept 5 bases outside the gene matches. This CDR3 is CASSYDGGRAKNIQYF. CDR3 nucleotide sequence: TGTGCCAGCAGTTACGACGGGGGGAGGGCCAAAAACATTCAGTACTTC.